This is a list of T cell receptor beta chains from one sample in a study of shared clonotypes between healthy human individuals. Clones were read by immunoSEQ multiplex PCR, and TCRdb kept only the in-frame ones, dropping some. The profile shows some 1,100,000 clones, around 78% of them singletons. Sequenced sample: memory CD4+ T cells from PBMCs. These receptors originate from a man between 18 and 29 years old in good health. Some clones in this sample may be carry-over from other donors' samples. Each CDR3 is given with its conserved first and last residue. D genes are given only for firm matches. Expanded clones get a size class; other rows say once, few or many, or leave the size out.

len | j_gene | v_gene | abundance | d_gene | CDR3nt | CDR3aa
15 | TRBJ1-1 | TRBV9 | NA | TRBD1 | TGTGCCAGCAGCCCAGACCCAACAGGGGGAGTATCAGCTTTCTTT | CASSPDPTGGVSAFF
13 | TRBJ1-2 | TRBV28 | NA | NA | TGTGCCAGCAGGCTGGGGGGCCTGGATGGCTACACCTTC | CASRLGGLDGYTF
16 | TRBJ2-3 | TRBV7-2 | NA | TRBD1 | TGTGCCAGCAGCTTAGTGGGCAGGGGGCCCACAGATACGCAGTATTTT | CASSLVGRGPTDTQYF
13 | TRBJ2-3 | TRBV28 | NA | NA | TGTGCCAGCAGTACCGACATGGCAGATACGCAGTATTTT | CASSTDMADTQYF
16 | TRBJ2-3 | TRBV10-3 | few | NA | TGTGCCATCAGCTCAGTAGGGGGGGGCAGCACAGATACGCAGTATTTT | CAISSVGGGSTDTQYF
13 | TRBJ2-7 | TRBV14 | NA | NA | TGTGCCAGCAGCCTAAATCAGGGTGGCGAGCAGTACTTC | CASSLNQGGEQYF
15 | TRBJ1-5 | TRBV19 | NA | TRBD1 | TGTGCCAGTAGTACACGGACAGGGAGCAATCAGCCCCAGCATTTT | CASSTRTGSNQPQHF
13 | TRBJ2-1 | TRBV6-5 | NA | TRBD1 | TGTGCCAGCAGTTACGGGGCAGGGGGTGAGCAGTTCTTC | CASSYGAGGEQFF
15 | TRBJ2-2 | TRBV5-1 | NA | NA | TGCGCCAGCAGACCTTGGTGGGGAGGCACCGGGGAGCTGTTTTTT | CASRPWWGGTGELFF
13 | TRBJ1-2 | TRBV11-2 | NA | NA | TGTGCCAGCAGCTTGGGGTTGAACTATGGCTACACCTTC | CASSLGLNYGYTF
14 | TRBJ1-1 | TRBV6-5 | few | NA | TGTGCCACCTTCACCCCCGGGGGTCTCATTGAAGCTTTCTTT | CATFTPGGLIEAFF
12 | TRBJ2-1 | TRBV6-1 | NA | NA | TGTGCCAGCAGAGCACCCCCCAATGAGCAGTTCTTC | CASRAPPNEQFF
11 | TRBJ1-1 | TRBV11-2 | NA | NA | TGTGCCAGCAGCTTATCAGTAGAAGCTTTCTTT | CASSLSVEAFF
15 | TRBJ1-1 | TRBV2 | NA | NA | TGTGCCAGCAGTGAAGACCGGGGGCGGGGCACTGAAGCTTTCTTT | CASSEDRGRGTEAFF
15 | TRBJ2-1 | TRBV27 | NA | NA | TGTGCCAGCAGTATTGCAGCGTTCTCACGCGGTGAGCAGTTCTTC | CASSIAAFSRGEQFF
15 | TRBJ2-2 | TRBV9 | NA | TRBD1 | TGTGCCAGCAGCGGAGGACAGGGTAACACCGGGGAGCTGTTTTTT | CASSGGQGNTGELFF
15 | TRBJ2-1 | TRBV7-9 | NA | NA | TGTGCCAGCAGCTTAGCTTTGAGCTCCTACAATGAGCAGTTCTTC | CASSLALSSYNEQFF
14 | TRBJ2-7 | TRBV18 | NA | NA | TGTGCCAGCTCACCAGGTTCACAGACCTACGAGCAGTACTTC | CASSPGSQTYEQYF
16 | TRBJ1-3 | TRBV18 | NA | TRBD1 | TGTGCCAGCTCACCCTATAAGACAGGGTCCGGAAACACCATATATTTT | CASSPYKTGSGNTIYF
17 | TRBJ1-4 | TRBV5-1 | NA | TRBD1 | TGCGCCAGCAGCCCTGGACAGGGATCGGTAACTAATGAAAAACTGTTTTTT | CASSPGQGSVTNEKLFF
12 | TRBJ1-2 | TRBV28 | NA | NA | TGTGCCAGCAGTTTGGCCAGCGGTGGCTACACCTTC | CASSLASGGYTF
15 | TRBJ1-4 | TRBV28 | NA | NA | TGTGCCAGCAGCTCTGTGGGGCAGGGGAATGAAAAACTGTTTTTT | CASSSVGQGNEKLFF
14 | TRBJ2-3 | TRBV10-1 | NA | NA | TGCGCCAGCAGACCCCAAGGGCTGACAGATACGCAGTATTTT | CASRPQGLTDTQYF
15 | TRBJ1-1 | TRBV28 | NA | NA | TGTGCCAGCAGTTTATTTAGAGGGTTCCGCACTGAAGCTTTCTTT | CASSLFRGFRTEAFF
14 | TRBJ2-3 | TRBV6-1 | NA | NA | TGTGCCAGCAGTTCCACACTGACCCCAGATACGCAGTATTTT | CASSSTLTPDTQYF
14 | TRBJ2-7 | TRBV6-1 | NA | NA | TGTGCCAGCAGTGCACAGGGATCCTCCTACGAGCAGTACTTC | CASSAQGSSYEQYF
16 | TRBJ2-5 | TRBV9 | NA | TRBD1 | TGTGCCAGCAGCGCTATCACCGACAGGGTGGGGGAGACCCAGTACTTC | CASSAITDRVGETQYF
19 | TRBJ2-1 | TRBV7-2 | NA | TRBD2 | TGTGCCAGCAGCTTAGCTCCCCGGACTAGCGGGAGGGCCAACAATGAGCAGTTCTTC | CASSLAPRTSGRANNEQFF
15 | TRBJ2-2 | TRBV27 | NA | NA | TGTGCCAGCAAGGGGGGGACATTGAACACCGGGGAGCTGTTTTTT | CASKGGTLNTGELFF
12 | TRBJ2-5 | TRBV15 | NA | NA | TGTGCCACCAGCGTGAACGGGGAGACCCAGTACTTC | CATSVNGETQYF
14 | TRBJ2-1 | TRBV6-1 | NA | TRBD2 | TGTGCCAGCAGTCCGGGACTAGCGAACAATGAGCAGTTCTTC | CASSPGLANNEQFF
13 | TRBJ1-1 | TRBV7-2 | few | NA | TGTGCCAGCCGGACGTCCCAGAACACTGAAGCTTTCTTT | CASRTSQNTEAFF
14 | TRBJ1-2 | TRBV5-1 | NA | TRBD1 | TGCGCCAGCAGCCTAACAGGGGGGAACTATGGCTACACCTTC | CASSLTGGNYGYTF
15 | TRBJ2-2 | TRBV18 | NA | NA | TGTGCCAGCTCACCGCACGAGGGGGGTGCCGGGGAGCTGTTTTTT | CASSPHEGGAGELFF
16 | TRBJ2-2 | TRBV5-1 | NA | TRBD1 | TGCGCCAGCAGCTTGTTCGGACAGGGCGTCACCGGGGAGCTGTTTTTT | CASSLFGQGVTGELFF
15 | TRBJ1-1 | TRBV7-9 | NA | NA | TGTGCCAGCAGCTTAATGGCAGGAGTGAACACTGAAGCTTTCTTT | CASSLMAGVNTEAFF
15 | TRBJ2-7 | TRBV29-1 | NA | TRBD2 | TGCAGCGCCAAGACTAGCGGAGGAAGCTCCTACGAGCAGTACTTC | CSAKTSGGSSYEQYF
11 | TRBJ1-3 | TRBV20-1 | few | NA | TGCAGTATCAACTCTGGAAACACCATATATTTT | CSINSGNTIYF
12 | TRBJ1-2 | TRBV2 | few | NA | TGTGCCAGCCAAAGCAGTGGCGGCGGCTACACCTTC | CASQSSGGGYTF
13 | TRBJ2-7 | TRBV6-5 | NA | NA | TGTGCCAGCAGTTACAGGGAAGGGTACGAGCAGTACTTC | CASSYREGYEQYF
15 | TRBJ2-1 | TRBV7-7 | NA | NA | TGTGCCAGCAGCTTAGCCAGGGGTTCCTACAATGAGCAGTTCTTC | CASSLARGSYNEQFF
15 | TRBJ2-7 | TRBV27 | NA | NA | TGTGCCAGCAGTTCGATGGGCATCACTTCCTACGAGCAGTACTTC | CASSSMGITSYEQYF
14 | TRBJ1-1 | TRBV18 | NA | TRBD1 | TGTGCCAGCTCACCGCAGGGGGGGCACACTGAAGCTTTCTTT | CASSPQGGHTEAFF
13 | TRBJ2-5 | TRBV14 | NA | NA | TGTGCCAGCAGACCTTTCAGGGCCTCGACCCAGTACTTC | CASRPFRASTQYF
15 | TRBJ2-3 | TRBV5-4 | NA | TRBD2 | TGTGCCAGCAGCTTCCGGCGGGAGAGCACAGATACGCAGTATTTT | CASSFRRESTDTQYF
12 | TRBJ2-4 | TRBV27 | NA | NA | TGTGCCAGCAGCCGACAGTTAGGCATTCAGTACTTC | CASSRQLGIQYF
14 | TRBJ1-2 | TRBV6-1 | NA | TRBD1 | TGTGCCAGCAGCAAGGACAGGACTAACTATGGCTACACCTTC | CASSKDRTNYGYTF
15 | TRBJ1-1 | TRBV29-1 | NA | NA | TGCAGCGTTTACATTAGGCGGGTGTTGAACACTGAAGCTTTCTTT | CSVYIRRVLNTEAFF
15 | TRBJ2-1 | TRBV2 | once | TRBD2 | TGTGCCAGCAGTGTGGAACTAGCGGGAGCCAATGAGCAGTTCTTC | CASSVELAGANEQFF
13 | TRBJ2-5 | TRBV18 | NA | NA | TGTGCCAGCTCACCCCGGGGCCAAGAGACCCAGTACTTC | CASSPRGQETQYF
14 | TRBJ1-4 | TRBV5-1 | NA | NA | TGCGCCAGCCGAGAGTTTGACGCGCGAGAAAAACTGTTTTTT | CASREFDAREKLFF
16 | TRBJ2-1 | TRBV7-8 | NA | NA | TGTGCCAGCAGCCCCTTCGGGTTTGCCTCCTACAATGAGCAGTTCTTC | CASSPFGFASYNEQFF
16 | TRBJ2-2 | TRBV5-1 | NA | NA | TGCGCCAGCAGCTCTTCAGTAGGGGGGCTAACCGGGGAGCTGTTTTTT | CASSSSVGGLTGELFF
12 | TRBJ2-2 | TRBV13 | once | NA | TGTGCCAGCAGCTTAGCAGGCGGGGAGCTGTTTTTT | CASSLAGGELFF
15 | TRBJ2-3 | TRBV27 | few | NA | TGTGCCAGCAGTTTTAGGTTGGTGGGCACAGATACGCAGTATTTT | CASSFRLVGTDTQYF
16 | TRBJ2-7 | TRBV5-1 | few | NA | TGCGCCAGCAGCTTGTATTCAGGAGGGCCTAATTACGAGCAGTACTTC | CASSLYSGGPNYEQYF
14 | TRBJ2-1 | TRBV5-1 | once | TRBD2 | TGCGCCAGCAGTTACCCACTAGCGGACAATGAGCAGTTCTTC | CASSYPLADNEQFF
14 | TRBJ1-4 | TRBV5-1 | NA | NA | TGCGCCAGCAGCCCCCGGCCCTCTAATGAAAAACTGTTTTTT | CASSPRPSNEKLFF